This T cell receptor beta chain was observed in a study of blood T cells in healthy people across ages. It was with a sample-barcoded 5' primer and a J-beta primer mix that a second PCR of roughly 7 to 11 cycles was run. TCRdb reanalysed the 5' RACE reads using MiXCR and keeps one entry per CDR3 protein. This table holds 780,000 or so distinct CDR3 sequences, around a quarter found once. Trimming left V 3 bases short and J 3 bases short, with 12 bases between. Looked up from germline, CDR1 is SGDLS and CDR2 is YYNGEE. The CDR3 runs to 14 residues. Drawn from each donor were around 10 milliliters of peripheral blood. Each sample gave at least 6.5 million isolated PBMCs. This same sample was also taken into another study, of T cells of mothers and their children. This second study notes: Similar thymic selection effects on TCR recombination output appear in pairs, both related and unrelated.

Sequences were obtained from blood. This receptor was obtained from a boy aged 5 to 17 in good health. The V call is TRBV9, the J call TRBJ2-5, with D unresolved. The CDR3 reads CASSDSPKKETQYF. CDR3 in DNA: TGTGCCAGCAGCGACTCCCCGAAGAAAGAGACCCAGTACTTC.